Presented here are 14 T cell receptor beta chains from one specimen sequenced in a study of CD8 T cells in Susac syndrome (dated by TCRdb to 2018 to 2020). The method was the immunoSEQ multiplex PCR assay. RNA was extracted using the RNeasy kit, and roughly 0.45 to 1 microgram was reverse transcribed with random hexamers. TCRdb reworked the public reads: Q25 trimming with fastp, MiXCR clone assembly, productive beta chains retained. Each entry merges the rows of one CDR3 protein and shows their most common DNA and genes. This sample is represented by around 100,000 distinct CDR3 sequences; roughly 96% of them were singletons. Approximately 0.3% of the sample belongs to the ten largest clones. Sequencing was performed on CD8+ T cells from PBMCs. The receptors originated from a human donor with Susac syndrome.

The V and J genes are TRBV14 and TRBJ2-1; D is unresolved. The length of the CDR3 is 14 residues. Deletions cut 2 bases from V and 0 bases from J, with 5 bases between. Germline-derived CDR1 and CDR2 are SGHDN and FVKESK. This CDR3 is CASSQLSSYNEQFF. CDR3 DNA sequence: TGTGCCAGCAGCCAACTCAGCTCCTACAATGAGCAGTTCTTC.

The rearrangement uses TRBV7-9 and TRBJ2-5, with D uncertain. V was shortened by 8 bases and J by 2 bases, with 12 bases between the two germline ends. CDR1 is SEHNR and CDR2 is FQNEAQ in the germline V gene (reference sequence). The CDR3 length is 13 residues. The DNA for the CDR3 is TGTGCCAGCGGGGAACTGGTTCAAGAGACCCAGTACTTC. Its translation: CASGELVQETQYF.

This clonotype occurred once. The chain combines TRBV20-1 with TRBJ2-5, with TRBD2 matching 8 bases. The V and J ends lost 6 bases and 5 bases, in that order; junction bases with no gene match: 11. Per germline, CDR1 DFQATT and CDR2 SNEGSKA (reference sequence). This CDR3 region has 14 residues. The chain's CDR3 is CSARLGGASETQYF. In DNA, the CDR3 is TGCAGTGCCCGCCTCGGGGGGGCATCGGAGACCCAGTACTTC.

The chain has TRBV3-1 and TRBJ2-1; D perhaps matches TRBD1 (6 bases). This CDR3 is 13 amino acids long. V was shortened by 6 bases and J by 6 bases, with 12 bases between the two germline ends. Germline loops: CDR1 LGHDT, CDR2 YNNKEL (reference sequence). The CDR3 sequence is CASSRTAPNEQFF. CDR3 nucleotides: TGTGCCAGCAGTCGGACAGCCCCCAATGAGCAGTTCTTC.

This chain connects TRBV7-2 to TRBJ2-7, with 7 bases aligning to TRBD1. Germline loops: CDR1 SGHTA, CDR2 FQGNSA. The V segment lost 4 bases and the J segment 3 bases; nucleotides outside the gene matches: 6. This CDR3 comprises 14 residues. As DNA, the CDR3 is TGTGCCAGCAGCTGGTTACAGGGGAGCTACGAGCAGTACTTC. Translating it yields CASSWLQGSYEQYF.

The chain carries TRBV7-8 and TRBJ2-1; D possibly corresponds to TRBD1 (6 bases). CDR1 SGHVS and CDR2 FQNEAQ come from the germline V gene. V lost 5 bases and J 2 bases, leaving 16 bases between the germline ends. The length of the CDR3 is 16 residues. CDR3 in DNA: TGTGCCAGCAGCCCGCGAACAGGGAACCCCTACAATGAGCAGTTCTTC. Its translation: CASSPRTGNPYNEQFF.

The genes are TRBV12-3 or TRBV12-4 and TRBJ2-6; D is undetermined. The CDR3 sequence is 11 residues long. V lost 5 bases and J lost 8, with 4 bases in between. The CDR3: CASSPSNVLTF. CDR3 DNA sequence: TGTGCCAGCAGTCCTTCCAACGTCCTGACTTTC.

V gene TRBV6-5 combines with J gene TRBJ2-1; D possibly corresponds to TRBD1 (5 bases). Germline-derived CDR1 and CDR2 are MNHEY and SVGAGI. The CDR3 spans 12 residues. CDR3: CAVGAPYNEQFF. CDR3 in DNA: TGTGCGGTTGGGGCTCCTTACAATGAGCAGTTCTTC.

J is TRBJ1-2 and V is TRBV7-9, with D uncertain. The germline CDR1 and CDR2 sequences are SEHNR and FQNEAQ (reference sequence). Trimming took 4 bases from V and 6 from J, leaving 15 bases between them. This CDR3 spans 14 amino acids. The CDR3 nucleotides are TGTGCCAGCAGCTCACCTACCGGGTCCGATGGCTACACCTTC. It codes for CASSSPTGSDGYTF.

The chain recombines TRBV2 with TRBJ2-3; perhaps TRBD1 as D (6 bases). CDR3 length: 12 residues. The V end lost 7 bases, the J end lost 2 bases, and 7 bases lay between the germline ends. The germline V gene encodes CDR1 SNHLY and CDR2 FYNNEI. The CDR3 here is CASTGATDTQYF. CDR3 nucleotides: TGTGCCAGCACAGGGGCCACAGATACGCAGTATTTT.

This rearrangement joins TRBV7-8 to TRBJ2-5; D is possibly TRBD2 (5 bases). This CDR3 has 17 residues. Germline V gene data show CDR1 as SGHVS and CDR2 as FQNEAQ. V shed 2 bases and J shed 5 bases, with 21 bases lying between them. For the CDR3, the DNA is TGTGCCAGCAGCTTAATCCCCGCCCTACTAGGGCATGAGACCCAGTACTTC. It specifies CASSLIPALLGHETQYF.

CDR3 region: CASSSPHGLAGEGTQYF. The CDR3 DNA sequence: TGTGCCAGCAGTTCCCCCCACGGACTAGCGGGGGAGGGGACCCAGTACTTC. V is TRBV28 and J is TRBJ2-5; 13 bases are a match to TRBD2. Germline CDR1 MDHEN, CDR2 SYDVKM. The length of the CDR3 is 17 residues. Germline trimming cut 4 bases from V and 7 bases from J; bases unmatched to any gene: 12.

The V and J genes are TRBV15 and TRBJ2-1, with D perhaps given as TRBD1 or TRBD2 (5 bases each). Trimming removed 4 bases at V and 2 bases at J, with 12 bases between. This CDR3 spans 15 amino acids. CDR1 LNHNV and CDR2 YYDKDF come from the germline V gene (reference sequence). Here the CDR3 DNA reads TGTGCCACCAGCAAGGGACGAGACCCCTACAATGAGCAGTTCTTC. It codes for CATSKGRDPYNEQFF.

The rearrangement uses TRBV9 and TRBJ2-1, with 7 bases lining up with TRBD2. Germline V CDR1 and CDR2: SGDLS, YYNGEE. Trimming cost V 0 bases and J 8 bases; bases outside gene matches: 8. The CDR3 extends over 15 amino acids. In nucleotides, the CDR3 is TGTGCCAGCAGCGTAGCATCGGGAGGAGGTGATGAGCAGTTCTTC. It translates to CASSVASGGGDEQFF.